This T cell receptor beta chain comes out of a study of blood T cell repertoires in COVID-19. The ends were cut back, 3 bases at V and 7 bases at J, with 19 bases in the middle. The CDR3 is 17 residues long. Per the germline V gene, CDR1 is MNHNS and CDR2 is SASEGT. Original handling: Using reference gene primer amplification, nucleated cell counts were estimated. This table comes from immunoSEQ multiplex PCR, and its TCRdb copy is limited to in-frame clones, with some not included. The DNA was the basis for D and trimming; V, J and clone size are from that table. The sample has 90,000 to 110,000 clones; approximately 84% are singletons.

J is TRBJ1-6 and V is TRBV6-1; D not certain. Sequenced sample: peripheral blood. The sequence was obtained from a woman aged 50 to 65 with acute or convalescent COVID-19. CDR3 sequence reads: CASSDPSLRAGNSPLHF. In nucleotides, the CDR3 is TGTGCCAGCAGTGACCCTTCCCTAAGGGCGGGCAATTCACCCCTCCACTTT.